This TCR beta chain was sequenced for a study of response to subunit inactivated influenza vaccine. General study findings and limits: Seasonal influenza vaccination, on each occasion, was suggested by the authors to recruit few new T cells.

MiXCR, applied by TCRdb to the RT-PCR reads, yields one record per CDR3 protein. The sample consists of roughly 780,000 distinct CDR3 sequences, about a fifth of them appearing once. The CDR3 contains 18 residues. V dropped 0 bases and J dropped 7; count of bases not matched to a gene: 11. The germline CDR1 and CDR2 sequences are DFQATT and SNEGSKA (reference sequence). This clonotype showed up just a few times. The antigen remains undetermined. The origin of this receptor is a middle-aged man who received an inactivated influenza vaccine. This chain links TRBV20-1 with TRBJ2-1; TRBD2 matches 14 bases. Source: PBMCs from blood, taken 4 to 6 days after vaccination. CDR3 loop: CSARDTRGLAGVGNEQFF. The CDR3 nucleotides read TGCAGTGCTAGAGATACTAGGGGACTAGCGGGAGTTGGTAATGAGCAGTTCTTC.